This T cell receptor beta chain is from a study of patients and donors after allogeneic stem cell transplantation. TCRdb re-called the RT-PCR reads with MiXCR, one entry per CDR3 protein. The sample records over 150,000 distinct CDR3 sequences, about 30% being singletons. Material for sequencing was blood, either unsorted or a sorted T cell fraction (not recorded which). The sequence came from a human donor who was either an allogeneic HSCT recipient or a stem cell or donor lymphocyte infusion donor (not recorded which). It is not recorded whose cells these are; they may come from a transplant donor.

The CDR3 region has the DNA TGCGCCAGCAGCGGGGGACAGGGTGGCAATGAGCAGTTCTTC. This sequence encodes CASSGGQGGNEQFF. The chain employs TRBV5-1 and TRBJ2-1; 9 bases are shared with TRBD1. V dropped 4 bases and J dropped 6; count of bases not matched to a gene: 5. The CDR3 runs 14 residues. Germline CDR1 SGHRS, CDR2 YFSETQ.